This TCR beta chain was recovered during a study of blood T cell repertoires in COVID-19. Turning to the study itself: Samples of COVID-19 (acute and convalescent) were obtained from the United States, Italy and Spain. From T cells, B-cell-depleted T cells, or PBMCs came the material, which was cDNA or gDNA.

The authors' processing: Quantification of nucleated cells was approximated via reference gene primer amplification. The data were produced by immunoSEQ multiplex PCR, yet TCRdb's version contains in-frame clones alone and is incomplete. V and J calls plus clone size are reproduced from that table; the DNA served to infer D and trimming. Seen here are about 54,000 clones, 80% to 85% observed once, and the top ten hold roughly 2%. The CDR3 is 14 amino acids. V lost 3 bases and J lost 4; bases outside the gene matches: 3. CDR1 is SNHLY and CDR2 is FYNNEI in the germline V gene. V usage is TRBV2 and J usage is TRBJ2-4; 7 positions match TRBD2. What was sequenced was peripheral blood. This receptor was obtained from a woman in her sixties with acute or convalescent COVID-19. CDR3 bases: TGTGCCAGCAGTGACACTAGCGTAAAAAACATTCAGTACTTC. Its translation is CASSDTSVKNIQYF.